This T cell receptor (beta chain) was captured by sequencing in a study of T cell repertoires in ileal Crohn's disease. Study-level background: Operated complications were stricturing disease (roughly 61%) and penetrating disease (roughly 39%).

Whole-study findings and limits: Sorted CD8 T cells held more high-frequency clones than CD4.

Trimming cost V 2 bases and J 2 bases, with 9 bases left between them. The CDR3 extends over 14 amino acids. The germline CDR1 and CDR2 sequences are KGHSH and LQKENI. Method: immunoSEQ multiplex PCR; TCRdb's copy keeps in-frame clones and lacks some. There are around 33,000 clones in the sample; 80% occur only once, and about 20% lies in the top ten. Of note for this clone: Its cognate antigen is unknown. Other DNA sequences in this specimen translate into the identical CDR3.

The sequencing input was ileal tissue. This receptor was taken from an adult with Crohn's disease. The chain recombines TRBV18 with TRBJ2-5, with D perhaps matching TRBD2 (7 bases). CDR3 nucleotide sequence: TGTGCCAGCTCACCAAGGGGGGGACAAGAGACCCAGTACTTC. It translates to CASSPRGGQETQYF. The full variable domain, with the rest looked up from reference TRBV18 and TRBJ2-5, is NAGVMQNPRHLVRRRGQEARLRCSPMKGHSHVYWYRQLPEEGLKFMVYLQKENIIDESGMPKERFSAEFPKEGPSILRIQQVVRGDSAAYFCASSPRGGQETQYFGPGTRLLVL.